This T cell receptor (beta chain) was captured in a study of kidney transplant recipient with SARS-CoV-2 infection. This clonotype has a count of ten or more. The length of the CDR3 is 16 residues. The V and J ends lost 0 bases and 0 bases respectively, with 11 bases between them. CDR1 is SGHDN, CDR2 FVKESK, per germline. TCRdb processed the reads anew with MiXCR; each CDR3 protein has one entry. The data show 250,000 or so distinct CDR3 sequences, around 28% seen once. Sequencing was performed on a blood sample, taken at baseline and between days 110 and 120 from a kidney transplant recipient. The sequence derives from a male patient aged 30 to 39 who had COVID-19 and was a kidney transplant recipient. Some T cells may be the graft donor's. The chain employs TRBV14 and TRBJ1-1, with no clear D. DNA of the CDR3: TGTGCCAGCAGCCAAGATGTGGTTAGGGTGAACACTGAAGCTTTCTTT. Protein product: CASSQDVVRVNTEAFF.